Listed here is a single T cell receptor (beta chain). The sample originates from a study of blood T cell repertoires in COVID-19. Overall study: T cells, B-cell-depleted T cells, or PBMCs provided the cDNA or gDNA that served as material.

Germline trimming cut 1 base from V and 2 bases from J; bases unmatched to any gene: 5. This CDR3 has 16 residues. Germline values: CDR1 SGDLS, CDR2 YYNGEE. Source study methods: Cell counts per sample came from amplifying reference gene primers. The protocol was immunoSEQ multiplex PCR, while the TCRdb copy is restricted to in-frame clones and leaves out a portion. D and trimming were read from the DNA, whereas the V and J calls and clone size are those reported in that table. This sample has roughly 500,000 clones; roughly nine tenths occur once, and the top ten carry around 0.95%. The Seattle patients, enrolled during active infection, were followed longitudinally.

The chain employs TRBV9 and TRBJ2-3, with 9 bases aligning to TRBD2. This TCR derives from a man between 18 and 29 years old with COVID-19, enrolled during active disease. The sample was peripheral blood. Here the CDR3 DNA reads TGTGCCAGCAGCGTACAGACTAGCGGACCCACAGATACGCAGTATTTT. Translating gives CASSVQTSGPTDTQYF.